This TCR beta chain emerged from a study of T cells in localized non-small cell lung cancer. Regarding the study as a whole: Uninvolved adjacent lung showed peak T cell clonality, exceeding tumor. Sequencing was limited to one tumor region, leaving the possibility of heterogeneity open.

The V segment lost 4 bases and the J segment 1 base; nucleotides outside the gene matches: 7. Germline V CDR1 and CDR2: SGHRS, YFSETQ. The CDR3 runs 16 residues. As for this clone: The antigen is not known.

Sequenced by immunoSEQ multiplex PCR; TCRdb stores in-frame clones only, minus some. This table holds some 19,000 clones, 70% to 85% found once. This receptor was identified in a man between 35 and 75 years old with stage I lung adenocarcinoma. Sequencing was performed on peripheral blood, taken before any cancer treatment. The V and J genes are TRBV5-1 and TRBJ2-5; TRBD2 aligns across 10 bases. The CDR3 DNA reads as TGCGCCAGCAGCGGGGGACTAGCGCTAGGCCAAGAGACCCAGTACTTC. Its translation: CASSGGLALGQETQYF.